The rows below give T cell receptor beta chains drawn from one sample of a study of beta chain features in type 1 diabetes. The repertoire was sequenced with immunoSEQ multiplex PCR; TCRdb's copy has only in-frame clones and lacks some. The table has hundreds of thousands of clones, 15% to 17% seen once. Sequenced sample: naive CD4+ T cells from blood. The receptor set was obtained from a man aged 18 to 35 in good health. Both conserved end residues are part of each CDR3. A D gene is named only where the DNA matches it firmly. A row's size may be missing; if present it is once, few, many or a size class.

v_gene,abundance,j_gene,d_gene,CDR3nt,CDR3aa
TRBV14,few,TRBJ1-4,NA,TGTGCCAGCAGCCAAACTCTGGGGATTAATGAAAAACTGTTTTTT,CASSQTLGINEKLFF
TRBV27,few,TRBJ2-1,TRBD2,TGTGCCAGCAGTTTCGGGACTAGCGGCTCAGATGAGCAGTTCTTC,CASSFGTSGSDEQFF
TRBV2,NA,TRBJ1-5,NA,TGTGCCAGCAGTGAATTCAGACGGGGTCAGCCCCAGCATTTT,CASSEFRRGQPQHF
TRBV29-1,few,TRBJ2-7,NA,TGCAGCGTTGGCAGGGGAGGGATCTACGAGCAGTACTTC,CSVGRGGIYEQYF
TRBV5-1,NA,TRBJ2-1,TRBD1,TGCGCCAGCAGCTTTACAGGGGAGATGGGTGAGCAGTTCTTC,CASSFTGEMGEQFF
TRBV18,few,TRBJ2-7,TRBD1,TGTGCCAGCTCGCCCCGACAGGGGGGAACCTACGAGCAGTACTTC,CASSPRQGGTYEQYF
TRBV10-3,NA,TRBJ2-7,TRBD2,TGTGCCATCAGGGCGGGACTAGCGCACTACGAGCAGTACTTC,CAIRAGLAHYEQYF
TRBV7-2,once,TRBJ2-1,NA,TGTGCCAGCAGCTTAGCGCTCCAGGGTTATGAGCAGTTCTTC,CASSLALQGYEQFF
TRBV5-1,NA,TRBJ1-6,NA,TGCGCCAGCAGCAGGGACGGCCCGAGCTCCTATAATTCACCCCTCCACTTT,CASSRDGPSSYNSPLHF
TRBV5-4,NA,TRBJ2-1,NA,TGTGCCAGCAGCTTGGACCTCAATGAGCAGTTCTTC,CASSLDLNEQFF
TRBV2,few,TRBJ2-7,NA,TGTGCCAGCACAGGGGCCAGAGGATACTACGAGCAGTACTTC,CASTGARGYYEQYF
TRBV9,few,TRBJ2-4,NA,TGTGCCAGCAGCGTCTCCCCAAGGGGGGAGGACATTCAGTACTTC,CASSVSPRGEDIQYF
TRBV27,once,TRBJ1-1,NA,TGTGCCAGCAACCGACTTATCGCGAACACTGAAGCTTTCTTT,CASNRLIANTEAFF
TRBV30,few,TRBJ2-1,TRBD1,TGTGCCTGGGCCGGACAGGTCGACAATGAGCAGTTCTTC,CAWAGQVDNEQFF
TRBV7-8,few,TRBJ2-5,NA,TGTGCCAGCAGCAAAATGACAGTCCAAGAGACCCAGTACTTC,CASSKMTVQETQYF
TRBV28,NA,TRBJ2-1,NA,TGTGCCGAAAGCGGACCTCCTTACAATGAGCAGTTCTTC,CAESGPPYNEQFF
TRBV27,few,TRBJ2-7,NA,TGTGCCAGCAGCTCGACAGGGAGGCCCTACGAGCAGTACTTC,CASSSTGRPYEQYF
TRBV30,NA,TRBJ2-3,NA,TGTGCCTGGAGTGTAGCCTCTGGGTTGTATACGCAGTATTTT,CAWSVASGLYTQYF
TRBV15,NA,TRBJ1-1,NA,TGTGCCACCAGCAGTCAGGCGGGGAACACTGAAGCTTTCTTT,CATSSQAGNTEAFF
TRBV11-2,few,TRBJ1-1,NA,TGTGCCAGCAGCTCTTACAGCGTAATGAACACTGAAGCTTTCTTT,CASSSYSVMNTEAFF
TRBV28,NA,TRBJ2-7,TRBD1,TGTGCCAGCAGTTTAGCGGGACAGGGCAAATACGAGCAGTACTTC,CASSLAGQGKYEQYF
TRBV9,NA,TRBJ1-4,TRBD1,TGTGCCAGCAGCGTTCACAGGGGGACTAATGAAAAACTGTTTTTT,CASSVHRGTNEKLFF
TRBV11-3,NA,TRBJ2-3,NA,TGTGCCAGCAGCTTTAGTAGATCAGGGTGCGTCGCCACAGATACGCAGTATTTT,CASSFSRSGCVATDTQYF
TRBV4-3,few,TRBJ2-3,TRBD2,TGCGCCAGCAGCCAACTTAAGACTAGCGGGAGGGCAGATACGCAGTATTTT,CASSQLKTSGRADTQYF
TRBV19,few,TRBJ2-7,TRBD2,TGTGCCAGTAGAAAGACCGGACTAGCGGAGGCCTACGAGCAGTACTTC,CASRKTGLAEAYEQYF
TRBV18,NA,TRBJ2-7,TRBD2,TGTGCCAGCTCACCATCTAGCGGGATCCACGAGCAGTACTTC,CASSPSSGIHEQYF
TRBV11-2,few,TRBJ2-2,NA,TGTGCCAGCAGCTTAGTGGAGAACACCGGGGAGCTGTTTTTT,CASSLVENTGELFF
TRBV7-9,few,TRBJ2-1,NA,TGTGCCAGCAGCTTATCTGCGGCAGGAGGCAATGAGCAGTTCTTC,CASSLSAAGGNEQFF
TRBV2,few,TRBJ1-2,NA,TGTGCCAGCAGTGATAGCACGGTTTCGGGCTATGGCTACACCTTC,CASSDSTVSGYGYTF
TRBV6-6,NA,TRBJ2-4,TRBD1,TGTGCCAGCAGCCTGGACAGGCGGATTCAGTACTTC,CASSLDRRIQYF
TRBV11-2,few,TRBJ2-2,NA,TGTGCCAGCAGGATCCCCGCCCGGGGCACCGGGGAGCTGTTTTTT,CASRIPARGTGELFF
TRBV28,NA,TRBJ2-1,NA,TGTGCCAGCAGCCTAAGGACCAGGAGCTACAATGAGCAGTTCTTC,CASSLRTRSYNEQFF
TRBV18,NA,TRBJ2-3,NA,TGTGCCAGTTTCAGAGAGTACACAGATACGCAGTATTTT,CASFREYTDTQYF
TRBV27,NA,TRBJ2-5,NA,TGTGCCAGCAGCATAGTGGGCAGTCAAGAGACCCAGTACTTC,CASSIVGSQETQYF
TRBV5-4,few,TRBJ1-4,TRBD1,TGTGCCAGCAGCGTGGACAGGGCCCCACCCAAACTGTTTTTT,CASSVDRAPPKLFF
TRBV7-2,few,TRBJ1-4,TRBD1,TGTGCCAGCAGAAGACAGGGGGCAGGTGAAAAACTGTTTTTT,CASRRQGAGEKLFF
TRBV5-1,NA,TRBJ1-5,NA,TGCGCCAGCAGCTTGGGCGGCAGGGGCTTAGAGCAGCCCCAGCATTTT,CASSLGGRGLEQPQHF
TRBV9,NA,TRBJ1-1,TRBD1,TGTGCCAGCAGCCATGTAGGTAGGGGGCGGGACAGGATCCCGAACACTGAAGCTTTCTTT,CASSHVGRGRDRIPNTEAFF
TRBV4-3,NA,TRBJ1-1,TRBD1,TGCGCCAGCAGCCAAGAAAAACCGGGACAGGGAACTGAAGCTTTCTTT,CASSQEKPGQGTEAFF
TRBV21-1,few,TRBJ2-7,NA,TGTGCCAGCAACTCAACAGGGGGGTACGAGCAGTACTTC,CASNSTGGYEQYF
TRBV2,NA,TRBJ2-5,TRBD1,TGTGCCAGCAGTGCCCAGAGGGGGCAAGCGACCCAGTACTTC,CASSAQRGQATQYF
TRBV9,NA,TRBJ1-1,NA,TGTGCCAGCAGCGCCGTACCGAACACTGAAGCTTTCTTT,CASSAVPNTEAFF
TRBV7-9,few,TRBJ2-7,NA,TGTGCCAGCAGCTTAGCGGGTGGAGGAAATTACGAGCAGTACTTC,CASSLAGGGNYEQYF
TRBV5-1,few,TRBJ1-4,NA,TGCGCCAGCAGCCTCCCGCGGGGGACTAATGAAAAACTGTTTTTT,CASSLPRGTNEKLFF
TRBV7-9,few,TRBJ2-5,TRBD1,TGTGCCAGCGAAAAAGACAGGGCCCAAGAGACCCAGTACTTC,CASEKDRAQETQYF
TRBV19,NA,TRBJ1-2,TRBD1,TGTGCCAGTAGTAACGACAGGGCCCCTAACTATGGCTACACCTTC,CASSNDRAPNYGYTF
TRBV5-4,NA,TRBJ1-1,NA,TGTGCCAGCAGTCCGGGGGAATTGGGCACTGAAGCTTTCTTT,CASSPGELGTEAFF
TRBV28,NA,TRBJ1-5,NA,TGTGCCAGCAGTAATACATGGGGCAATCAGCCCCAGCATTTT,CASSNTWGNQPQHF
TRBV7-8,few,TRBJ1-1,NA,TGTGCCAGCAGCCACTTGGGGGGGCGAAGCACTGAAGCTTTCTTT,CASSHLGGRSTEAFF
TRBV6-5,NA,TRBJ2-2,NA,TGTGCCAGCAGTCAAACAGTGAACACCGGGGAGCTGTTTTTT,CASSQTVNTGELFF
TRBV6-6,few,TRBJ2-7,TRBD2,TGTGCCAGCAGCAGCGGGGCTGCCACCTACGAGCAGTACTTC,CASSSGAATYEQYF
TRBV6-6,few,TRBJ2-3,TRBD2,TGTGCCAGCAACCCTAGCGGGGGGGTCCAAGATACGCAGTATTTT,CASNPSGGVQDTQYF
TRBV5-1,few,TRBJ2-5,NA,TGCGCCAGCAGCTTAGGGATGTACCAAGAGACCCAGTACTTC,CASSLGMYQETQYF
TRBV5-1,NA,TRBJ2-3,TRBD1,TGCGCCAGCAGCCCTCGCCGGACAGGGGCTTTAAGCACAGATACGCAGTATTTT,CASSPRRTGALSTDTQYF
TRBV27,few,TRBJ2-1,TRBD2,TGTGCCAGCAAAGGACTAGCCCAGAGCTCCTACAATGAGCAGTTCTTC,CASKGLAQSSYNEQFF
TRBV4-2,NA,TRBJ2-7,TRBD2,TGTGCCAGCAGCTTGAGCGGGGGGCTCTCCTACGAGCAGTACTTC,CASSLSGGLSYEQYF
TRBV14,few,TRBJ2-2,TRBD1,TGTGCCAGCAGGACCGGACAGGTAGCGAACACCGGGGAGCTGTTTTTT,CASRTGQVANTGELFF